The 29 T cell receptor beta chains listed next were all sequenced from one sample in a study of T cells after yellow fever vaccination. In TCRdb, the 5' RACE reads were re-called with MiXCR into one record per CDR3 protein. The data show nearly 300,000 distinct CDR3 sequences, 7.5% to 9.5% seen once. Sequenced here: CD4+ T cells sorted from PBMCs, sampled 5 days after the yellow fever booster vaccination. All receptors come from a man younger than 35 who received the YFV17D yellow fever vaccine.

The chain employs TRBV15 and TRBJ2-2; D might be TRBD1 (6 bases). Trimming removed 3 bases at V and 7 bases at J, with 9 bases between. Germline assignment: CDR1 LNHNV and CDR2 YYDKDF (reference sequence). CDR3 length: 13 residues. The CDR3 nucleotides are TGTGCCACCAGCAGGGGGGCGAGCGGGGAGCTGTTTTTT. Encoded protein: CATSRGASGELFF.

This clonotype has at least ten counts. The CDR3 is CASRQGLASGDTQYF. The CDR3 coding sequence is TGTGCCAGCAGGCAGGGACTAGCATCTGGGGATACGCAGTATTTT. The chain joins TRBV7-8 to TRBJ2-3, with TRBD2 identical over 9 bases. Per germline, CDR1 SGHVS and CDR2 FQNEAQ. V shed 6 bases and J 6 bases; nucleotides not matched to a gene: 10. The CDR3 is made up of 15 amino acids.

The table lists this clonotype with a few counts. This chain connects TRBV10-3 to TRBJ2-5; 7 bases map to TRBD1. Unmatched junction bases numbered 4, after V lost 3 bases and J lost 6 bases. The V gene's germline CDR1 is ENHRY and CDR2 SYGVKD. The CDR3 runs 13 residues. CDR3 nucleotides: TGTGCCATCAGTGAAAGACAGGGACAGACCCAGTACTTC. This codes for CAISERQGQTQYF.

The chain links TRBV20-1 to TRBJ2-1; TRBD2 matches at 8 bases. Per germline, CDR1 DFQATT and CDR2 SNEGSKA (reference sequence). This CDR3 spans 18 amino acids. Trimming removed 0 bases from V and 5 bases from J; junction bases left unmatched: 15. The CDR3 spells CSARDIGGAANSDNEQFF. The CDR3 region has the DNA TGCAGTGCTAGAGATATCGGGGGGGCCGCAAACAGCGACAATGAGCAGTTCTTC.

This clonotype appeared a few times. The genes are TRBV4-2 and TRBJ2-1; D remains unclear. The germline gives CDR1 LGHNA, CDR2 YNFKEQ. The CDR3 runs to 15 residues. The V end was cut by 1 base, the J end by 6 bases, with 13 bases between. The CDR3 DNA reads TGTGCCAGCAGCCAAGGTTCTGTGTCCCCCAATGAGCAGTTCTTC. Protein: CASSQGSVSPNEQFF.

This clonotype was counted only a few times. This chain connects TRBV20-1 to TRBJ2-7, with a possible D match to TRBD1 (5 bases). V lost 6 bases and J 2 bases, leaving 8 bases between the germline ends. From germline, CDR1 is DFQATT and CDR2 SNEGSKA (reference sequence). There are 11 residues in the CDR3. The CDR3 sequence is CSATDTYEQYV. The CDR3 coding sequence is TGCAGTGCAACGGACACCTACGAGCAGTACGTC.

This clonotype occurred many times. V usage is TRBV6-6 and J usage is TRBJ2-1; D is possibly TRBD1 (6 bases). V gave up 2 bases and J gave up 6 bases, with 14 bases separating them. Per germline, CDR1 MNHNY and CDR2 SVGAGI (reference sequence). The CDR3 covers 15 residues. Here the CDR3 reads CASSYDRLGANEQFF. The CDR3 DNA is TGTGCCAGCAGTTACGACCGCCTGGGGGCCAATGAGCAGTTCTTC.

The chain is built from TRBV2 and TRBJ2-3, with TRBD1 identical over 10 bases. The CDR3 is 14 amino acids. V lost 3 bases to trimming and J lost 4 bases; unmatched junction nucleotides: 1. Looked up from germline, CDR1 is SNHLY and CDR2 is FYNNEI. The CDR3 DNA reads as TGTGCCAGCAGTGACGACAGGGGGCCAGATACGCAGTATTTT. It encodes CASSDDRGPDTQYF. The entire variable domain, with the rest obtained from reference TRBV2 and TRBJ2-3, is as follows: EPEVTQTPSHQVTQMGQEVILRCVPISNHLYFYWYRQILGQKVEFLVSFYNNEISEKSEIFDDQFSVERPDGSNFTLKIRSTKLEDSAMYFCASSDDRGPDTQYFGPGTRLTVL.

The J gene is TRBJ1-2, the V gene TRBV24-1; 7 bases agree with TRBD1. This CDR3 comprises 18 residues. Germline CDR1 and CDR2: KGHDR and SFDVKD. Unmatched junction bases numbered 17, after V lost 1 base and J lost 7 bases. The CDR3 here is CATSDFGPPRDRHSGYTF. The CDR3 DNA reads as TGTGCCACCAGTGATTTTGGTCCACCCCGGGACAGACACTCTGGCTACACCTTC.

In its sample, this clonotype was seen many times. J is TRBJ2-2 and V is TRBV7-9; D might be TRBD2 (5 bases). V lost 2 bases and J lost 6, with 16 bases in between. The CDR3 has 16 residues. Germline V CDR1 and CDR2: SEHNR, FQNEAQ (reference sequence). CDR3 region: CASSLPAELVAGELFF. CDR3 nucleotide sequence: TGTGCCAGCAGCTTACCCGCGGAACTAGTCGCCGGGGAGCTGTTTTTT. The whole variable domain, filled in from reference TRBV7-9 and TRBJ2-2, reads DTGVSQNPRHKITKRGQNVTFRCDPISEHNRLYWYRQTLGQGPEFLTYFQNEAQLEKSRLLSDRFSAERPKGSFSTLEIQRTEQGDSAMYLCASSLPAELVAGELFFGEGSRLTVL.

The gene calls are TRBV7-2 and TRBJ2-5, with D unclear. The germline V gene has CDR1 SGHTA and CDR2 FQGNSA. The CDR3 runs to 14 residues. The V gene lost 5 bases and the J gene lost 5 bases, with 15 bases spanning the gap. The CDR3 sequence: CASSPSRRVETQYF. The DNA for the CDR3 is TGTGCCAGCAGCCCCTCCCGACGGGTTGAGACCCAGTACTTC.

This chain connects TRBV5-1 to TRBJ2-7; TRBD1 might be the D (6 bases). Germline CDR1 SGHRS, CDR2 YFSETQ. V shed 4 bases and J shed 7 bases, with 12 bases lying between them. The length of the CDR3 is 12 residues. The CDR3, as DNA: TGCGCCAGCAGCCCGATTAGGGGGGAGCAGTACGTC. It translates to CASSPIRGEQYV.

The V and J genes are TRBV9 and TRBJ2-3; perhaps TRBD1 as D (5 bases). Germline V CDR1 and CDR2: SGDLS, YYNGEE. This CDR3 comprises 15 residues. V was clipped by 0 bases and J by 8 bases, with 16 bases between them. CDR3 sequence (DNA): TGTGCCAGCAGCGTAGCTCCAGGGCTGGGTAGTACGCAGTATTTT. It specifies CASSVAPGLGSTQYF.

In this sample, this clonotype turned up many times. The chain recombines TRBV29-1 with TRBJ1-1; D is unresolved. Trimming shortened V by 6 bases and J by 5 bases, and 13 bases separated the two germline ends. The CDR3 sequence is 12 residues long. CDR1 SQVTM and CDR2 ANQGSEA come from the germline V gene. The CDR3 region has the DNA TGCAGCGTGTCTCTTTCGAGGACTGAAGCTTTCTTT. Protein product: CSVSLSRTEAFF.

The V gene is TRBV24-1, the J gene TRBJ2-2, with TRBD1 matching over 9 bases. This CDR3 region has 17 residues. V dropped 5 bases and J dropped 1; count of bases not matched to a gene: 7. In germline, CDR1 is KGHDR, CDR2 SFDVKD. CDR3 in amino acids: CATSGPSDRGNTGELFF. In DNA form, the CDR3 reads TGTGCCACCAGTGGCCCCTCGGACAGGGGGAACACCGGGGAGCTGTTTTTT.

A few counts support this clonotype. V and J are TRBV14 and TRBJ2-5; maybe TRBD2 (5 bases). Germline values: CDR1 SGHDN, CDR2 FVKESK. V gave up 1 base and J gave up 7 bases, with 16 bases separating them. This CDR3 is 15 amino acids long. CDR3: CASSQGSGGKGTQYF. The CDR3 nucleotides are TGTGCCAGCAGCCAAGGGAGCGGCGGCAAGGGGACCCAGTACTTC. Full variable domain (remainder filled in from reference TRBV14 and TRBJ2-5): EAGVTQFPSHSVIEKGQTVTLRCDPISGHDNLYWYRRVMGKEIKFLLHFVKESKQDESGMPNNRFLAERTGGTYSTLKVQPAELEDSGVYFCASSQGSGGKGTQYFGPGTRLLVL.

The V call is TRBV18, the J call TRBJ1-2; D is perhaps TRBD1 (5 bases). V dropped 3 bases and J dropped 2 bases, with 10 bases sitting between them. CDR3 length: 14 amino acids. CDR1 and CDR2 (germline): KGHSH, LQKENI. CDR3 nucleotides: TGTGCCAGCTCACCCTCACAGGAGAACTATGGCTACACCTTC. Amino acids: CASSPSQENYGYTF.

A few counts support this clonotype. This chain joins TRBV20-1 and TRBJ2-1; 9 bases are a match to TRBD2. Germline CDR1 DFQATT, CDR2 SNEGSKA (reference sequence). V gave up 6 bases and J gave up 4 bases; unmatched junction bases: 10. The CDR3 contains 15 residues. The CDR3 loop is CSAGPLRGGYNEQFF. The CDR3 bases are TGCAGTGCGGGGCCTCTGCGGGGGGGTTACAATGAGCAGTTCTTC.

There are many counts of this clonotype. The chain joins TRBV10-3 to TRBJ2-5, with D unclear. V lost 5 bases to trimming and J lost 2 bases, with 12 bases between them. The germline gives CDR1 ENHRY, CDR2 SYGVKD. This CDR3 is 14 amino acids long. CDR3 residues: CAISLARTQETQYF. The CDR3 DNA follows: TGTGCCATCAGTTTGGCTCGCACGCAAGAGACCCAGTACTTC.

This chain connects TRBV19 to TRBJ2-3; 10 positions agree with TRBD1. This CDR3 is 14 amino acids long. CDR1 and CDR2 from the germline V gene are LNHDA and SQIVND (reference sequence). V shed 10 bases and J 4 bases; nucleotides not matched to a gene: 8. This CDR3 reads CATRQGAAADTQYF. CDR3 sequence (DNA): TGTGCCACGCGACAGGGGGCAGCGGCAGATACGCAGTATTTT. The whole variable domain, filled in from reference TRBV19 and TRBJ2-3, reads DGGITQSPKYLFRKEGQNVTLSCEQNLNHDAMYWYRQDPGQGLRLIYYSQIVNDFQKGDIAEGYSVSREKKESFPLTVTSAQKNPTAFYLCATRQGAAADTQYFGPGTRLTVL.

This clonotype was counted a few times. V usage is TRBV27 and J usage is TRBJ1-1, with D perhaps matching TRBD1 (5 bases). The ends were cut back, 6 bases at V and 2 bases at J, with 13 bases in the middle. Germline V lookup: CDR1 MNHEY, CDR2 SMNVEV (reference sequence). The CDR3 extends over 14 amino acids. In DNA form, the CDR3 reads TGTGCCAGCAGGGGGGTTGATCGAAACACTGAAGCTTTCTTT. As protein: CASRGVDRNTEAFF.

The V and J genes are TRBV2 and TRBJ2-3; 15 bases match TRBD2. The CDR3 extends over 15 amino acids. Trimming at V came to 7 bases and at J to 3 bases, leaving 2 bases not matched to a gene. Germline CDR1 SNHLY, CDR2 FYNNEI. CDR3: CASKGTSGGTDTQYF. The CDR3 nucleotides are TGTGCCAGCAAGGGGACTAGCGGGGGGACAGATACGCAGTATTTT.

This clonotype appeared a few times. The chain recombines TRBV6-2 or TRBV6-3 with TRBJ2-7; 8 nucleotides match TRBD2. Germline V gene lookup returns CDR1 MNHEY and CDR2 SVGEGT. J lost 3 bases, V lost 3 bases, and 4 bases had no gene match. The CDR3 extends over 14 amino acids. The CDR3 DNA is TGTGCCAGCAGTTATACACGGGGGGGCTACGAGCAGTACGTC. It specifies CASSYTRGGYEQYV.

This chain connects TRBV20-1 to TRBJ1-5; a possible D gene is TRBD1 (6 bases). The CDR3 extends over 14 amino acids. Germline CDR1 reads DFQATT; CDR2 reads SNEGSKA (reference sequence). V gave up 5 bases and J gave up 4 bases, with 15 bases separating them. The CDR3 protein is CSAGQGHTNQPQHF. The CDR3 DNA reads as TGCAGTGCTGGGCAGGGACATACAAATCAGCCCCAGCATTTT.

The chain joins TRBV7-9 to TRBJ1-4; the D gene is possibly TRBD1 (5 bases). The germline V and J ends were trimmed by 5 bases and 8 bases, with 9 bases remaining between them. Per the germline V gene, CDR1 is SEHNR and CDR2 is FQNEAQ (reference sequence). The CDR3 totals 12 residues. The DNA for the CDR3 is TGTGCCAGCAGCCCAGACAGCGAAAAACTGTTTTTT. Its translation is CASSPDSEKLFF. The variable domain in full, with the rest retrieved from reference TRBV7-9 and TRBJ1-4, is DTGVSQNPRHKITKRGQNVTFRCDPISEHNRLYWYRQTLGQGPEFLTYFQNEAQLEKSRLLSDRFSAERPKGSFSTLEIQRTEQGDSAMYLCASSPDSEKLFFGSGTQLSVL.

The J gene is TRBJ1-4, the V gene TRBV12-3 or TRBV12-4; possible D gene TRBD1, 5 bases. V was shortened by 6 bases and J by 8 bases, with 13 bases between the two germline ends. The CDR3 sequence is 13 residues long. The CDR3 spells CASSRQYEEKLFF. Written as DNA, the CDR3 is TGTGCCAGCAGCAGACAGTATGAAGAAAAACTGTTTTTT.

The chain employs TRBV20-1 and TRBJ2-7; 8 bases are shared with TRBD1. V trimming: 4 bases; J trimming: 0 bases; junction bases outside the gene matches: 5. This CDR3 has 14 amino acids. The germline gives CDR1 DFQATT, CDR2 SNEGSKA (reference sequence). The CDR3 sequence: CSAIRDRSSYEQYF. The CDR3 DNA follows: TGCAGTGCTATTCGGGACAGGAGCTCCTACGAGCAGTACTTC.

This clonotype turned up a few times. This chain joins TRBV28 and TRBJ2-7; TRBD2 aligns across 10 bases. The germline gives CDR1 MDHEN, CDR2 SYDVKM. With V trimmed by 4 bases and J by 0 bases, 0 bases remained unmatched. This CDR3 comprises 14 residues. CDR3 residues: CASSSSGGSYEQYV. CDR3 sequence (DNA): TGTGCCAGCAGTTCTAGCGGGGGCTCCTACGAGCAGTACGTC.

CDR3 DNA sequence: TGTGCCAGCAGCCTGCGGGGGGTCTCCTACAATGAGCAGTTCTTC. This translates into CASSLRGVSYNEQFF. This chain connects TRBV3-1 to TRBJ2-1, with 8 bases matching TRBD2. Germline V lookup: CDR1 LGHDT, CDR2 YNNKEL (reference sequence). The CDR3 totals 15 residues. After removal of 4 bases from V and 0 bases from J, the junction contained 2 bases not matched to a gene.